This T cell receptor (beta chain) was profiled in a study of T cell clones after liver transplantation. TCRdb's table, derived via immunoSEQ multiplex PCR, lists solely in-frame clones and lacks some. The sample comprises around 97,000 clones, roughly four fifths of which are singletons, and about 2.8% rests with the top ten. V lost 2 bases to trimming and J lost 8 bases, with 16 bases between them. CDR3 size: 15 residues. The germline V gene has CDR1 MNHNY and CDR2 SVGAGI (reference sequence). The sample consisted of CD4+ T cells from blood, taken around 49 months after liver transplant. The receptor was derived from a human patient who received a liver transplant. T cells may partly derive from the graft donor. The rearrangement links TRBV6-6 to TRBJ2-1, with D tentatively TRBD1 (5 bases). CDR3: CASSYGGLVGDEQFF. As DNA, the CDR3 is TGTGCCAGCAGTTACGGTGGTCTGGTAGGGGATGAGCAGTTCTTC.